One sample yielded the 5 T cell receptor beta chains listed below, sequenced in a study of cytomegalovirus exposure and HLA in healthy donors. With 60 Vbeta and 13 Jbeta primers, the PCR was carried out. Clones were sequenced by immunoSEQ multiplex PCR, and TCRdb holds only the in-frame ones, with some missing. The table has under 150,000 clones, about 69% seen once. The specimen sequenced was PBMCs. These receptor sequences come from a woman between 18 and 30 years old in good health and CMV-seronegative.

The V and J genes are TRBV10-2 and TRBJ1-4; no definite D call. Between the trimmed V and J ends, which lost 7 bases and 4 bases, there was a span of 10 bases. Per the germline V gene, CDR1 is WSHSY and CDR2 is SAAADI. The CDR3 has 13 residues. CDR3 amino acids: CASNQALNEKLFF. In DNA, the CDR3 is TGCGCCAGCAACCAGGCACTTAATGAAAAACTGTTTTTT.

With regard to this clone: Relative to the germline gene, one junction end is altered; a read error may explain this. Other DNA sequences of this sample code for an identical CDR3. The V and J genes are TRBV7-2 and TRBJ1-5; 8 bases map to TRBD1. CDR1 and CDR2 from the germline V gene are SGHTA and FQGNSA. This CDR3 is 13 amino acids long. This CDR3 is CASSWGQDQPQHF. CDR3 bases: TGTGCCAGTAGCTGGGGACAGGATCAGCCCCAGCATTTT.

The rearrangement links TRBV25-1 to TRBJ1-1; TRBD1 might be the D (5 bases). The CDR3 runs to 14 residues. The germline V and J ends were trimmed by 0 bases and 1 base, with 6 bases remaining between them. Germline V lookup: CDR1 MGHDK, CDR2 SYGVNS. The CDR3 reads CASSEYRGNTEAFF. CDR3 nucleotide sequence: TGTGCCAGCAGTGAATATAGGGGGAACACTGAAGCTTTCTTT.

This sequence joins TRBV5-1 and TRBJ2-3; 10 nucleotides match TRBD2. This CDR3 has 16 residues. Germline lookup yields CDR1 SGHRS and CDR2 YFSETQ. J gave up 3 bases and V 4 bases, and 8 bases lay outside the gene matches. CDR3 bases: TGCGCCAGCAGCACCTCTAGCGGGGGAAAGACAGATACGCAGTATTTT. Protein: CASSTSSGGKTDTQYF.

This clone was observed a handful of times. The V gene is TRBV4-1, the J gene TRBJ1-5; unclear D gene. From germline, CDR1 is MGHRA and CDR2 YSYEKL. V was trimmed by 4 bases and J by 3 bases, leaving 13 bases between them. There are 15 residues in the CDR3. The CDR3 region has the DNA TGCGCCAGCAGCCCCGGGGTTAACCTCAATCAGCCCCAGCATTTT. Amino acids: CASSPGVNLNQPQHF.